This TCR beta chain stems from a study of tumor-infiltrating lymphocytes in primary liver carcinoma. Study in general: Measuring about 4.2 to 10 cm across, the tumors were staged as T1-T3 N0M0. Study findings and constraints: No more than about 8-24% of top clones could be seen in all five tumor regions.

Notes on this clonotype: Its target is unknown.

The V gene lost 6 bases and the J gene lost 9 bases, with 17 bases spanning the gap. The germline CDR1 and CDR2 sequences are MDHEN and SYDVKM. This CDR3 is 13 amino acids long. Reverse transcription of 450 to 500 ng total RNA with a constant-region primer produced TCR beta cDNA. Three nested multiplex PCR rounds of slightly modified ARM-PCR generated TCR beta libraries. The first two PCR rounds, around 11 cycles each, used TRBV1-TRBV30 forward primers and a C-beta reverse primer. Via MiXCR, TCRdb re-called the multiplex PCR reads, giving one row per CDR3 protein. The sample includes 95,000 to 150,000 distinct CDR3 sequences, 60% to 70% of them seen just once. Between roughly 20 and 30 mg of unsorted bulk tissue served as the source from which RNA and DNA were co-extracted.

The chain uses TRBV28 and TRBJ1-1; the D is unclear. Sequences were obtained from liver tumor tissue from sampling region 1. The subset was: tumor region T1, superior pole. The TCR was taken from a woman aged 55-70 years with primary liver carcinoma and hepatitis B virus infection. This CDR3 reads CASRKFPNAKAFF. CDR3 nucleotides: TGTGCCAGCAGAAAATTCCCGAACGCTAAAGCTTTCTTT.